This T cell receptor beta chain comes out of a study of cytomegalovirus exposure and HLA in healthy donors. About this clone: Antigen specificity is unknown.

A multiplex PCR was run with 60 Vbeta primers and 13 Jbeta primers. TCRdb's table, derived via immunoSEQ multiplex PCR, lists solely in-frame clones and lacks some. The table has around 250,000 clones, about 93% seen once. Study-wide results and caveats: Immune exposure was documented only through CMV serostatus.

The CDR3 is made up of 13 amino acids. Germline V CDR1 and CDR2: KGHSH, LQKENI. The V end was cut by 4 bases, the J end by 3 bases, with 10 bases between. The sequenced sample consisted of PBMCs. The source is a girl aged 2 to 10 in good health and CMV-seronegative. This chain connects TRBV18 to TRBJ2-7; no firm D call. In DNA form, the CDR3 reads TGTGCCAGCTCACGACTGACTGTCTACGAGCAGTACTTC. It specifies CASSRLTVYEQYF.